This entry describes one TCR beta chain. The sample comes from a study of blood T cell repertoires in COVID-19. Looking at the study overall: Specimens from acute and convalescent COVID-19 originated in the United States, Italy and Spain.

The repertoire was sequenced with immunoSEQ multiplex PCR; TCRdb's copy has only in-frame clones and lacks some. The data show under 350,000 clones, around 85% seen once. V lost 6 bases to trimming and J lost 6 bases; unmatched junction nucleotides: 5. CDR3 length: 14 amino acids. CDR1 and CDR2 from the germline V gene are MDHEN and SYDVKM. The source material was PBMCs or T cells enriched from blood (not recorded which). The chain recombines TRBV28 with TRBJ1-6; 7 bases are shared with TRBD1. This sequence originates from a woman aged 40 to 50 with acute COVID-19. CDR3 region: CASSLGQANSPLHF. The DNA for the CDR3 is TGTGCCAGCAGCCTAGGACAGGCTAATTCACCCCTCCACTTT. Full variable domain (remainder filled in from reference TRBV28 and TRBJ1-6): DVKVTQSSRYLVKRTGEKVFLECVQDMDHENMFWYRQDPGLGLRLIYFSYDVKMKEKGDIPEGYSVSREKKERFSLILESASTNQTSMYLCASSLGQANSPLHFGNGTRLTVT.